The TCR beta chain under discussion was sequenced for a study of blood T cell repertoires in COVID-19. Study-level background: Material from acute and convalescent COVID-19 was sourced from the United States, Italy and Spain.

Per the study methods: Reference gene primer amplification yielded estimated nucleated cell counts. Sequencing was performed with immunoSEQ multiplex PCR; in TCRdb, only in-frame clones are kept and a portion is missing. Clone size and the V and J calls come from that table; the DNA yielded D and trimming. The profile shows around 99,000 clones, approximately 88% of them singletons. With 2 bases removed from V and 6 bases from J, the gap between germline ends came to 10 bases. The V gene's germline CDR1 is MNHEY and CDR2 SVGEGT. The CDR3 has 13 residues. The chain uses TRBV6-2 or TRBV6-3 and TRBJ1-1; D is ambiguous. The origin of this receptor is a man aged 40-49 years with active or convalescent COVID-19. The sequencing input was peripheral blood. CDR3 sequence (DNA): TGTGCCAGCAGTTACAGGGAGGAAGCTGAAGCTTTCTTT. Protein sequence: CASSYREEAEAFF.